This TCR beta chain was captured in a study of Graves' ophthalmopathy and Graves' hyperthyroidism. The sequenced template was RNA, covering the TCR beta CDR3 region. RT-PCR was first run with HTBI primers, then multiplex PCR in a second round. TCRdb reprocessed the multiplex PCR reads via MiXCR and lists one record per CDR3 protein. The repertoire holds about 600,000 distinct CDR3 sequences, about two fifths seen once, with approximately 4.1% in the top ten. Notes on the study in general: Detection in blood was also observed for most expanded thyroid clonotypes above 0.001 frequency.

Patients with other autoimmune diseases, uncontrolled infections, pregnancy or lactation were excluded. Diagnoses were established from clinical symptoms, serum thyroxine, TRAb, thyroid ultrasound and orbital computed tomography. Notes on this clonotype: No antigen is known for it. The conserved closing phenylalanine or tryptophan is absent in this CDR3, likely reflecting a read error. The DNA is omitted, as the CDR3 cannot be located on it reliably, and the CDR3 follows TCRdb's listing.

Sequenced material: peripheral blood or thyroid tissue (not recorded which). This clonotype originated in an adult man with Graves' hyperthyroidism.

The CDR3 here is CSARLSSGGYT. V is TRBV20-1 and J is TRBJ2-7; TRBD1 is taken as the D call from the table, unchecked against the DNA. The CDR3 comprises 11 residues, both ends counted. Germline loops: CDR1 DFQATT, CDR2 SNEGSKA (reference sequence).